This T cell receptor (beta chain) was profiled in a study of OX40 agonist ivuxolimab in advanced cancers. Overall study: Enrollees could have had prior anti-PD-1, anti-PD-L1 or anti-CTLA-4 therapy, which 35% to 40% had received.

The trim removed 7 bases at V and 4 bases at J, leaving 9 bases unmatched. Looked up from germline, CDR1 is SQVTM and CDR2 is ANQGSEA. CDR3 length: 14 amino acids. Notes on this clone: Its cognate antigen is unknown. Other DNA sequences in the sample encode the same CDR3.

Produced via immunoSEQ multiplex PCR; TCRdb's table is partial and in-frame only. The repertoire holds about 79,000 clones, approximately 86% seen once, with about 4% in the top ten. Notes on the study in general: Expanded clones were, on average, more numerous among CD8+ T cells than CD4+. CD4+ and CD8+ blood T cells expanded clonally by week 6 at 0.1 to 3.0 mg/kg.

This clonotype was obtained from an adult with an advanced solid tumor such as melanoma, head and neck, liver or kidney cancer. This specimen consisted of CD4+ or CD8+ T cells sorted from blood, obtained in a trial of the OX40 agonist ivuxolimab. V gene TRBV29-1 combines with J gene TRBJ2-5; 10 bases are a match to TRBD2. The CDR3 spells CSAPSGREIETQYF. CDR3 coding DNA: TGCAGCGCCCCCAGCGGGAGGGAAATAGAGACCCAGTACTTC. The variable domain in full, with the rest retrieved from reference TRBV29-1 and TRBJ2-5, is SAVISQKPSRDICQRGTSLTIQCQVDSQVTMMFWYRQQPGQSLTLIATANQGSEATYESGFVIDKFPISRPNLTFSTLTVSNMSPEDSSIYLCSAPSGREIETQYFGPGTRLLVL.